This T cell receptor (beta chain) is from a study of T cell changes during pregnancy in multiple sclerosis. Assay used: immunoSEQ multiplex PCR; TCRdb lists only in-frame clones, some missing. The sample carries about 100,000 clones, 80% to 95% recorded once. This CDR3 region has 17 residues. V was pared by 1 base and J by 4 bases, with 10 bases of the junction left unmatched. Germline CDR1 SGHDT, CDR2 YYEEEE. This sample comprised peripheral blood, obtained after pregnancy. The V call is TRBV5-6, the J call TRBJ2-7; TRBD2 matches 11 bases. The sequence came from a female donor with multiple sclerosis, enrolled in a pregnancy study. The CDR3 spells CASSLPLGTSGRYEQYF. CDR3 nucleotide sequence: TGTGCCAGCAGCTTGCCCCTCGGGACTAGCGGAAGATACGAGCAGTACTTC.